The present entry profiles one T cell receptor (beta chain) with its context. Its target is not known. Method: immunoSEQ multiplex PCR; TCRdb's copy keeps in-frame clones and lacks some. Of tens of thousands of clones in the sample, 85% to 95% were seen once. The data were taken from a study of T cells in tuberculosis. Study background: CD1B tetramers identified T cells specific for mycobacterial lipid GMM. This South African cohort compared adolescents with or without latent tuberculosis against adults with active tuberculosis.

The germline V gene encodes CDR1 SGHTS and CDR2 YDEGEE. This CDR3 has 17 residues. Trimming took off 4 bases at V and 2 bases at J, with 19 bases between the two ends. General study findings and limits: The TCR-beta difference was not significant; alpha differences partly reflected length.

Unsorted cryopreserved PBMC were sequenced, averaging around 99,000 T cells per clinical donor. The V call is TRBV5-8, the J call TRBJ1-5; a possible D gene is TRBD1 (5 bases). Sequenced input: PBMCs. The source of this sequence is a donor aged 5 to 30 with latent tuberculosis or without tuberculosis infection. Some clones in this sample may be carry-over from other donors' samples. CDR3 in amino acids: CASSRYQGWEGNQPQHF. The DNA of the CDR3 is TGTGCCAGCAGCCGATACCAGGGATGGGAAGGCAATCAGCCCCAGCATTTT.